A selection of T cell receptor beta chains follows, all from one sample in a study of shared clonotypes between healthy human individuals. Method: immunoSEQ multiplex PCR; TCRdb's copy keeps in-frame clones and lacks some. The table has approximately 1,000,000 clones, about 80% seen once. Input material: memory CD4+ T cells from PBMCs. These receptor sequences come from a man aged 18 to 29 in good health. Some clones in this sample may be carry-over from other donors' samples. CDR3s include the opening cysteine and the closing phenylalanine or tryptophan. The D gene is left open where the match is weak. Size tells how often a clone was seen (once, few, many) or the class of an expanded clone, and some rows leave it out.

clone_size d_call j_call v_call cdr3_aa cdr3_nt
NA NA TRBJ2-5 TRBV15 CATSRDSSPLTGGETQYF TGTGCCACCAGCAGAGATTCGAGTCCGTTAACAGGAGGAGAGACCCAGTACTTC
NA TRBD2 TRBJ2-1 TRBV27 CASGLVSGRPTYNEQFF TGTGCCAGCGGCCTGGTTAGCGGGCGTCCCACCTACAATGAGCAGTTCTTC
NA TRBD1 TRBJ1-1 TRBV19 CASSIGDRGGGTEAFF TGTGCCAGTAGTATAGGGGACAGGGGAGGAGGCACTGAAGCTTTCTTT
few NA TRBJ1-5 TRBV18 CASSRDRAEEPQHF TGTGCCAGCTCACGGGATCGAGCCGAGGAGCCCCAGCATTTT
few NA TRBJ1-1 TRBV4-1 CASSQDWGEIEAFF TGCGCCAGCAGCCAAGATTGGGGGGAGATTGAAGCTTTCTTT
NA TRBD2 TRBJ2-1 TRBV30 CAWRRTGGFGSYEQFF TGTGCCTGGAGGAGAACCGGGGGGTTTGGTAGTTATGAGCAGTTCTTC
NA NA TRBJ1-1 TRBV6-1 CASSERRGEVEAFF TGTGCCAGCAGTGAAAGGAGGGGCGAGGTAGAAGCTTTCTTT
NA TRBD2 TRBJ2-3 TRBV28 CASSPGGTDTQYF TGTGCCAGCAGCCCGGGAGGGACAGATACGCAGTATTTT
NA TRBD1 TRBJ2-1 TRBV7-9 CASSSRDRGGDEQFF TGTGCCAGCAGCTCGCGGGACAGGGGAGGCGATGAGCAGTTCTTC
few NA TRBJ2-7 TRBV6-1 CASSWASSTYEQYF TGTGCCAGCAGTTGGGCTAGTTCCACCTACGAGCAGTACTTC
NA TRBD2 TRBJ2-3 TRBV5-1 CASSAGLAGLSTDTQYF TGCGCCAGCAGCGCGGGACTAGCGGGACTTAGCACAGATACGCAGTATTTT
NA NA TRBJ1-1 TRBV11-2 CASSLVGNGRVNTEAFF TGTGCCAGCAGCTTAGTAGGGAATGGGCGGGTGAACACTGAAGCTTTCTTT
NA NA TRBJ1-6 TRBV2 CASKPSTGLNSPLHF TGTGCCAGCAAACCCTCGACAGGTCTTAATTCACCCCTCCACTTT
NA NA TRBJ2-5 TRBV20-1 CSARDRETQYF TGCAGTGCTAGAGATAGGGAGACCCAGTACTTC
few TRBD1 TRBJ1-1 TRBV7-2 CASSHPRDRAMNTEAFF TGTGCCAGCAGCCATCCCCGGGACAGAGCCATGAACACTGAAGCTTTCTTT
NA NA TRBJ2-7 TRBV30 CAWGTGSAEQYF TGTGCCTGGGGCACCGGGAGTGCCGAGCAGTACTTC
few NA TRBJ1-4 TRBV6-1 CASRAHLRSNEKLFF TGTGCCAGCAGGGCCCACTTAAGATCTAATGAAAAACTGTTTTTT
once NA TRBJ1-2 TRBV5-6 CASSRRSGGNYGYTF TGTGCCAGCAGCAGGCGGAGTGGGGGTAACTATGGCTACACCTTC
NA NA TRBJ2-5 TRBV5-1 CASSLPTASQETQYF TGCGCCAGCAGCTTGCCGACAGCAAGCCAAGAGACCCAGTACTTC
NA NA TRBJ1-1 TRBV11-2 CASSLEAGGLSEAFF TGTGCCAGCAGCTTAGAGGCGGGGGGACTCTCTGAAGCTTTCTTT
NA NA TRBJ1-3 TRBV5-4 CASSSGRDSGNTIYF TGTGCCAGCAGCTCGGGGCGGGATTCTGGAAACACCATATATTTT
NA NA TRBJ1-2 TRBV2 CASSREQGSNYGYTF TGTGCCAGCAGCCGGGAACAGGGTTCTAACTATGGCTACACCTTC
NA NA TRBJ1-1 TRBV7-2 CASSLDGGRSEAFF TGTGCCAGCAGCTTAGATGGGGGAAGAAGTGAAGCTTTCTTT
few NA TRBJ2-5 TRBV5-3 CARRVGGRQETQYF TGTGCCAGAAGGGTTGGGGGACGGCAAGAGACCCAGTACTTC
NA NA TRBJ1-2 TRBV7-9 CASTRSGRGYGYTF TGTGCCAGCACCCGGAGTGGGAGGGGCTATGGCTACACCTTC
NA NA TRBJ2-4 TRBV9 CASSPSSQGNIQYF TGTGCCAGCAGCCCTTCGTCACAGGGAAACATTCAGTACTTC
NA TRBD1 TRBJ1-3 TRBV10-3 CAIAKTGVEDTIYF TGTGCCATCGCTAAGACAGGGGTGGAAGACACCATATATTTT
few NA TRBJ1-1 TRBV2 CASKGERGTEAFF TGTGCCAGCAAGGGCGAAAGGGGCACTGAAGCTTTCTTT
few NA TRBJ2-5 TRBV5-1 CASSPPGLGGVETQYF TGCGCCAGCAGCCCCCCGGGACTGGGGGGTGTAGAGACCCAGTACTTC
NA NA TRBJ2-7 TRBV6-5 CASSSPGRREQYF TGTGCCAGCAGCAGCCCCGGACGCCGCGAGCAGTACTTC
NA TRBD2 TRBJ2-7 TRBV4-1 CASSLDTGRSSGPSYEQYF TGCGCCAGCAGCCTCGACACGGGGCGGTCTAGCGGGCCTTCCTACGAGCAGTACTTC
NA NA TRBJ2-7 TRBV7-2 CASSFPGIPYEQYF TGTGCCAGCAGCTTCCCAGGGATCCCCTACGAGCAGTACTTC
NA TRBD1 TRBJ1-2 TRBV7-3 CASSAGQGYGYTF TGTGCCAGCAGCGCTGGACAGGGCTACGGCTACACCTTC
few NA TRBJ1-1 TRBV5-4 CASSLGGITGTEAFF TGTGCCAGCAGCTTGGGGGGAATCACCGGCACTGAAGCTTTCTTT
many NA TRBJ2-7 TRBV5-1 CASSLQTGFYEQYF TGCGCCAGCAGCCTCCAGACAGGTTTCTACGAGCAGTACTTC
NA TRBD2 TRBJ2-1 TRBV18 CASSPTAGGLYNEQFF TGTGCCAGCTCACCAACGGCGGGAGGCCTTTACAATGAGCAGTTCTTC
NA TRBD1 TRBJ2-1 TRBV19 CASSIRQGTLWNEQFF TGTGCCAGTAGCATTCGACAGGGAACTCTCTGGAATGAGCAGTTCTTC
once NA TRBJ1-5 TRBV28 CASSSGTMYSNQPQHF TGTGCCAGCAGCTCCGGGACAATGTATAGCAATCAGCCCCAGCATTTT
NA TRBD1 TRBJ2-7 TRBV27 CASSFRTRAGGYEQYF TGTGCCAGCAGTTTCCGGACGAGGGCAGGGGGCTACGAGCAGTACTTC
NA NA TRBJ2-6 TRBV6-1 CASSKGSGANVLTF TGTGCCAGCAGTAAGGGATCTGGGGCCAACGTCCTGACTTTC
once NA TRBJ2-7 TRBV7-2 CASSVAGTNSGEQYF TGTGCCAGCAGCGTCGCCGGGACCAACTCGGGCGAGCAGTACTTC
NA TRBD1 TRBJ1-5 TRBV2 CASTPTTGGSNQPQHF TGTGCCTCCACCCCCACGACAGGGGGTAGCAATCAGCCCCAGCATTTT
NA TRBD2 TRBJ2-6 TRBV4-2 CASSQYRGDGRASGANVLTF TGTGCCAGCAGCCAGTATAGGGGAGACGGGAGGGCCTCTGGGGCCAACGTCCTGACTTTC
NA TRBD1 TRBJ2-2 TRBV25-1 CASSELQGVSGVAGELFF TGTGCCAGCAGTGAATTACAGGGGGTGTCGGGGGTCGCCGGGGAGCTGTTTTTT
NA TRBD2 TRBJ2-2 TRBV15 CATSRDSGRSGELFF TGTGCCACCAGCAGAGATAGCGGGAGATCCGGGGAGCTGTTTTTT
NA TRBD2 TRBJ2-7 TRBV5-1 CASSFGGLVTSEQYF TGCGCCAGCAGCTTTGGGGGACTAGTCACTTCCGAGCAGTACTTC
NA NA TRBJ1-2 TRBV29-1 CSAGASSAYGYTF TGCAGCGCCGGGGCGAGTTCCGCCTATGGCTACACCTTC
NA NA TRBJ1-2 TRBV9 CASNNELTVRGRYTF TGTGCCAGCAACAACGAACTGACAGTTCGTGGGCGCTACACCTTC
NA TRBD1 TRBJ1-3 TRBV5-4 CASSSADRAGNTIYF TGTGCCAGCAGCTCCGCTGACAGGGCTGGAAACACCATATATTTT
NA TRBD2 TRBJ2-2 TRBV29-1 CSVGERETGELFF TGCAGCGTTGGTGAGCGGGAAACCGGGGAGCTGTTTTTT